This T cell receptor (beta chain) was sequenced in a study of PD-L1 blockade in urothelial cancer. Study as a whole: Atezolizumab was started by patients at some point between 2014 and 2015 at 1,200 mg intravenously every 3 weeks.

As for time point: pretreatment peripheral blood. Synthetic TCR analog templates were spiked into each PCR. Only in-frame clones appear in the TCRdb table, and some are missing; sequencing was by immunoSEQ multiplex PCR. Of 35,000 to 40,000 clones listed, 85% are singletons. This CDR3 contains 16 residues. Germline V gene lookup returns CDR1 SGHVS and CDR2 FQNEAQ. V lost 1 base, J lost 1 base, and 10 bases lay in between. The chain links TRBV7-8 to TRBJ2-2; D is unresolved. This sequence was found in a man older than 75 with urothelial cancer. The source was PBMCs, collected around atezolizumab (anti-PD-L1) treatment. CDR3: CASSLVGPGNTGELFF. For the CDR3, the DNA is TGTGCCAGCAGCTTAGTTGGTCCAGGGAACACCGGGGAGCTGTTTTTT.